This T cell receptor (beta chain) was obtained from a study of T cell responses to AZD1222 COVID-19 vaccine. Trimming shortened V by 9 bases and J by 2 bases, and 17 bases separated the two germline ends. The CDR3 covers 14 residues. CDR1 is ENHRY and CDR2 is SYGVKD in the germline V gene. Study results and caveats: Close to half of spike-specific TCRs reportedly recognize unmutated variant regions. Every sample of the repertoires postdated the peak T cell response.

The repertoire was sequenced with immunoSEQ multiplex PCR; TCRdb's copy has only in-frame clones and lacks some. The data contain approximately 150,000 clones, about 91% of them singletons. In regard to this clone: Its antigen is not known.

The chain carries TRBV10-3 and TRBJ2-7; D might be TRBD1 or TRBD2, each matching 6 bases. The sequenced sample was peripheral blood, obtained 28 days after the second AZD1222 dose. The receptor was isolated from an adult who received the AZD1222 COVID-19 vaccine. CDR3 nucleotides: TGTGCCATAGACAGGTATGGGGAGGCCTACGAGCAGTACGTC. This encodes CAIDRYGEAYEQYV.